This T cell receptor beta chain is drawn from a study of T cell clones after liver transplantation. From germline, CDR1 is LGHNA and CDR2 YSLEER. Trimming stripped 3 bases from V and 2 bases from J, with 14 bases between. CDR3 size: 15 residues. Findings and caveats of the study: In a couple of subjects, few donor cells limited the measurable donor-reactive repertoire.

Notes on this clone: Its antigen is currently unknown.

Some clones are missing from TCRdb's copy, which holds only in-frame ones; the method was immunoSEQ multiplex PCR. The top ten hold nearly 50% of the sample, which has over 14,000 clones, 80% to 95% seen once. The source is a human donor who received a liver transplant. V usage is TRBV4-3 and J usage is TRBJ2-7; D gene unclear. Here the sequenced sample was CD8+ T cells from blood, taken before liver transplant. CDR3 region: CASSQGSMAAYEQYF. CDR3 DNA sequence: TGCGCCAGCAGCCAGGGCTCCATGGCCGCCTACGAGCAGTACTTC.